The 26 T cell receptor beta chains below were found in one sample sequenced in a study of response to subunit inactivated influenza vaccine. TCRdb re-analysed the RT-PCR reads in MiXCR, keeping a single row per CDR3 protein. The sample shows approximately 310,000 distinct CDR3 sequences, 21% of them seen only once. Sample: PBMCs from blood, taken 21 months after vaccination. Every receptor here comes from a man between 45 and 75 years old who received an inactivated influenza vaccine.

CDR3 sequence reads: CSASRGGLATEAFF. CDR3 coding DNA: TGCAGTGCTAGCCGAGGGGGCTTGGCCACTGAAGCTTTCTTT. The rearrangement uses TRBV20-1 and TRBJ1-1, with 7 bases that match TRBD1. V dropped 3 bases and J dropped 4; count of bases not matched to a gene: 8. CDR1 is DFQATT, CDR2 SNEGSKA, per germline (reference sequence). The CDR3 has 14 amino acids.

A few counts support this clonotype. The rearrangement joins TRBV5-1 to TRBJ1-5, with D possibly matching TRBD1 (5 bases). V was clipped by 0 bases and J by 0 bases, with 10 bases between them. The CDR3 has 16 amino acids. CDR1 is SGHRS, CDR2 YFSETQ, per germline. The CDR3 spells CASSLGDPISNQPQHF. In DNA form, the CDR3 reads TGCGCCAGCAGCTTGGGGGACCCAATTAGCAATCAGCCCCAGCATTTT.

This clonotype came up a few times. This CDR3 is CATSRDLQGILYYTF. The CDR3 nucleotides read TGTGCCACCAGCAGAGATTTACAGGGTATTTTGTACTACACCTTC. V usage is TRBV15 and J usage is TRBJ1-2, with D possibly TRBD1 on 6 matching bases. Germline V gene sequence: CDR1 LNHNV, CDR2 YYDKDF (reference sequence). V lost 0 bases to trimming and J lost 10 bases, with 18 bases between them. CDR3 length: 15 amino acids.

This clonotype has just a few counts. This chain connects TRBV27 to TRBJ2-3, with 10 bases matching TRBD2. CDR3 length: 15 residues. Germline assignment: CDR1 MNHEY and CDR2 SMNVEV (reference sequence). The ends lost 5 bases at V and 8 bases at J; junction bases unmatched: 10. The CDR3 spells CASSTRTSGRSTQYF. CDR3 coding DNA: TGTGCCAGCAGTACCAGGACTAGCGGAAGAAGTACGCAGTATTTT.

This clonotype was counted only a few times. This chain connects TRBV12-3 or TRBV12-4 to TRBJ1-5, with 11 bases identical to TRBD1. With V trimmed by 7 bases and J by 5 bases, 1 base remained unmatched. The CDR3 has 13 amino acids. CDR3 amino acids: CASTDRGHQPQHF. DNA for the CDR3: TGTGCCAGCACGGACAGGGGGCATCAGCCCCAGCATTTT.

In its sample, this clonotype was seen many times. This sequence joins TRBV6-1 and TRBJ1-3, with D unclear. Germline CDR1 MNHNS, CDR2 SASEGT. Trimming left V 4 bases short and J 0 bases short, with 10 bases between. The CDR3 contains 15 residues. CDR3 residues: CASSAGPSSGNTIYF. The DNA for the CDR3 is TGTGCCAGCAGTGCCGGACCTTCCTCTGGAAACACCATATATTTT.

This rearrangement joins TRBV25-1 to TRBJ2-1; 7 bases are shared with TRBD2. The V gene's germline CDR1 is MGHDK and CDR2 SYGVNS. The CDR3 has 16 amino acids. V shed 4 bases and J 0 bases; nucleotides not matched to a gene: 6. The CDR3 DNA is TGTGCCAGCAGTGGCCAAGCGGGATCCTCCTACAATGAGCAGTTCTTC. It codes for CASSGQAGSSYNEQFF.

V gene TRBV9 combines with J gene TRBJ2-1, with unresolved D. Germline lookup yields CDR1 SGDLS and CDR2 YYNGEE. V was cut by 0 bases and J by 0 bases, with 7 bases left in between. This CDR3 region has 15 residues. CDR3 in DNA: TGTGCCAGCAGCGTAGGGCTGCGCTCCTACAATGAGCAGTTCTTC. Protein product: CASSVGLRSYNEQFF. Variable domain in full (rest from reference TRBV9 and TRBJ2-1): DSGVTQTPKHLITATGQRVTLRCSPRSGDLSVYWYQQSLDQGLQFLIQYYNGEERAKGNILERFSAQQFPDLHSELNLSSLELGDSALYFCASSVGLRSYNEQFFGPGTRLTVL.

The CDR3 DNA reads as TGTGCCAGCAGCTGGTGGGGGGCGCAATCACCCCTCCACTTT. Encoded protein: CASSWWGAQSPLHF. This chain joins TRBV7-2 and TRBJ1-6; D might be TRBD1 (6 bases). V was clipped by 4 bases and J by 10 bases, with 14 bases between them. The CDR3 totals 14 residues. Germline CDR1 and CDR2: SGHTA and FQGNSA. Combining the CDR3 with reference TRBV7-2 and TRBJ1-6 gives the whole variable domain GAGVSQSPSNKVTEKGKDVELRCDPISGHTALYWYRQSLGQGLEFLIYFQGNSAPDKSGLPSDRFSAERTGGSVSTLTIQRTQQEDSAVYLCASSWWGAQSPLHFGNGTRLTVT.

This clonotype was detected only a few times. The chain has TRBV9 and TRBJ1-2; the D gene is possibly TRBD1 (5 bases). Deletions cut 3 bases from V and 0 bases from J, with 18 bases between. CDR1 is SGDLS and CDR2 is YYNGEE in the germline V gene. This CDR3 region has 17 residues. CDR3 amino acids: CASSAQQGTFSNYGYTF. The CDR3 DNA sequence: TGTGCCAGCAGCGCTCAGCAGGGAACCTTTTCTAACTATGGCTACACCTTC.

This clonotype was found a few times. The V gene is TRBV4-1, the J gene TRBJ2-1, with 8 bases aligning to TRBD2. The ends lost 0 bases at V and 2 bases at J; junction bases unmatched: 3. Germline V gene sequence: CDR1 MGHRA, CDR2 YSYEKL. The length of the CDR3 is 16 residues. DNA of the CDR3: TGCGCCAGCAGCCAAGAACTAGCGGACGCCTACAATGAGCAGTTCTTC. Protein product: CASSQELADAYNEQFF.

This clonotype occurred a few times. The chain uses TRBV2 and TRBJ2-6; D is uncertain. Germline V CDR1 and CDR2: SNHLY, FYNNEI. CDR3 length equals 17 residues. Trimming took 5 bases from V and 0 from J, leaving 14 bases between them. CDR3 in amino acids: CASSPVSRFSGANVLTF. The CDR3, as DNA: TGTGCCAGCAGTCCCGTGAGCCGGTTCTCTGGGGCCAACGTCCTGACTTTC.

There are a few counts of this clonotype. The rearrangement uses TRBV7-6 and TRBJ2-3, with a weak D call TRBD1 (6 bases). Between the trimmed V and J ends, which lost 3 bases and 4 bases, there was a span of 20 bases. The CDR3 consists of 17 residues. Germline V gene lookup returns CDR1 SGHVS and CDR2 FNYEAQ. CDR3 in DNA: TGTGCCAGCAGCTTCCCTAGACGTAAAGGGGGACCAGATACGCAGTATTTT. The encoded protein is CASSFPRRKGGPDTQYF.

This chain connects TRBV5-5 to TRBJ2-7; D unresolved. The CDR3 totals 15 residues. The V end was cut by 1 base, the J end by 0 bases, with 11 bases between. Germline V gene data show CDR1 as SGHKS and CDR2 as YYEKEE (reference sequence). The CDR3 sequence: CASSLYGTLSYEQYF. The CDR3 region has the DNA TGTGCCAGCAGCTTGTATGGTACCCTCTCCTACGAGCAGTACTTC.

A word on this clonotype: Relative to the germline gene, one junction end is altered; a read error may explain this. The V and J genes are TRBV11-1 and TRBJ1-6; perhaps TRBD1 as D (5 bases). Germline CDR1 SGHAT, CDR2 FQDESV (reference sequence). The CDR3 consists of 14 residues. In DNA form, the CDR3 reads TGTGCCAGCAGCTTGGGCAGGGCCAATTCACGCCTCCACTTT. Amino acid sequence: CASSLGRANSRLHF.

This chain connects TRBV10-2 to TRBJ1-2; the D gene is possibly TRBD1 (5 bases). Germline V gene sequence: CDR1 WSHSY, CDR2 SAAADI. This CDR3 is built from 13 residues. V was pared by 7 bases and J by 2 bases, with 11 bases between. The CDR3 spells CASKARGNYGYTF. The DNA of the CDR3 is TGCGCCAGCAAAGCCCGGGGGAACTATGGCTACACCTTC.

V is TRBV20-1 and J is TRBJ1-1; 7 bases are shared with TRBD1. V gave up 3 bases and J gave up 6 bases; unmatched junction bases: 10. Germline CDR1 is DFQATT and CDR2 is SNEGSKA (reference sequence). CDR3 length: 14 residues. The CDR3 protein is CSASSGRGRAEAFF. CDR3 DNA: TGCAGTGCTAGTAGTGGCAGGGGGAGGGCTGAAGCTTTCTTT.

Only a few counts were recorded for this clonotype. The chain recombines TRBV6-2 or TRBV6-3 with TRBJ1-4; no clear D. The length of the CDR3 is 12 residues. Per germline, CDR1 MNHEY and CDR2 SVGEGT. Trimming removed 7 bases from V and 8 bases from J, with 11 bases in between. As DNA, the CDR3 is TGTGCCAGCAACGACCGCGGGGAAAAACTGTTTTTT. It encodes CASNDRGEKLFF.

This clonotype showed up just a few times. The rearrangement uses TRBV27 and TRBJ1-5; D remains unclear. CDR1 and CDR2 from the germline V gene are MNHEY and SMNVEV (reference sequence). This CDR3 contains 14 residues. The V and J ends lost 5 bases and 7 bases respectively, with 15 bases between them. DNA for the CDR3: TGTGCCAGCAGTCCCGACGGGCCGTCCCAGCCCCAGCATTTT. It codes for CASSPDGPSQPQHF.

There are a few counts of this clonotype. V is TRBV5-1 and J is TRBJ1-5, with 10 positions matching TRBD1. The CDR3 has 17 residues. The ends lost 2 bases at V and 1 base at J; junction bases unmatched: 6. From germline, CDR1 is SGHRS and CDR2 YFSETQ. The CDR3 here is CASSLTPGQGSNQPQHF. The CDR3 region has the DNA TGCGCCAGCAGCTTAACTCCGGGACAGGGGAGCAATCAGCCCCAGCATTTT.

The chain is built from TRBV7-6 and TRBJ2-7, with D perhaps matching TRBD1 (6 bases). Germline V CDR1 and CDR2: SGHVS, FNYEAQ. Trimming left V 1 base short and J 4 bases short, with 11 bases between. This CDR3 has 14 amino acids. For the CDR3, the DNA is TGTGCCAGCAGCTTAGGGGCAGGGGCTTACGAGCAGTACTTC. Its protein product is CASSLGAGAYEQYF.

In this sample, this clonotype turned up a few times. This sequence joins TRBV20-1 and TRBJ2-4; 8 nucleotides align to TRBD1. V lost 1 base and J lost 8; bases outside the gene matches: 7. Germline V gene lookup returns CDR1 DFQATT and CDR2 SNEGSKA (reference sequence). This CDR3 spans 14 amino acids. The chain's CDR3 is CSARAMDREDIQYF. The CDR3 DNA is TGCAGTGCTAGAGCCATGGACAGGGAGGACATTCAGTACTTC.

Only a few counts were recorded for this clonotype. The chain joins TRBV29-1 to TRBJ2-1; D might be TRBD1 or TRBD2, each matching 5 bases. The V end lost 0 bases, the J end lost 3 bases, and 9 bases lay between the germline ends. This CDR3 is 14 amino acids long. The germline gives CDR1 SQVTM, CDR2 ANQGSEA. This CDR3 reads CSVEDRDGYNEQFF. The CDR3 nucleotides read TGCAGCGTTGAAGATAGGGACGGCTACAATGAGCAGTTCTTC.

The chain links TRBV5-1 to TRBJ2-1; maybe TRBD1 (5 bases). Trimming pared 1 base from V and 9 bases from J, leaving 11 bases between. The CDR3 runs 13 residues. The germline CDR1 and CDR2 sequences are SGHRS and YFSETQ. As DNA, the CDR3 is TGCGCCAGCAGCTTGCAGGGAAGGGGTGAGCAGTTCTTC. This sequence encodes CASSLQGRGEQFF. Together with reference TRBV5-1 and TRBJ2-1, the CDR3 gives the full variable domain: KAGVTQTPRYLIKTRGQQVTLSCSPISGHRSVSWYQQTPGQGLQFLFEYFSETQRNKGNFPGRFSGRQFSNSRSEMNVSTLELGDSALYLCASSLQGRGEQFFGPGTRLTVL.

This clonotype was seen a few times. The chain couples TRBV20-1 to TRBJ1-3, with a weak D call TRBD1 (6 bases). CDR1 is DFQATT, CDR2 SNEGSKA, per germline (reference sequence). The CDR3 runs to 16 residues. V lost 5 bases, J lost 2 bases, and 19 bases lay in between. The CDR3 DNA follows: TGCAGTGCTCTTAACCGCCGATACAGGGCTGGAAACACCATATATTTT. Translated, it gives CSALNRRYRAGNTIYF.

This clonotype was detected a few times. The gene calls are TRBV24-1 and TRBJ2-1; tentative D call: TRBD2 (6 bases). The V end lost 5 bases, the J end lost 5 bases, and 12 bases lay between the germline ends. CDR3 length equals 14 residues. Germline CDR1 is KGHDR and CDR2 is SFDVKD. The CDR3 loop reads CATSVTGVHNEQFF. The CDR3 DNA follows: TGTGCCACCAGTGTTACGGGAGTTCACAATGAGCAGTTCTTC.